This T cell receptor (beta chain) was found in a study of shared clonotypes between healthy human individuals (dated by TCRdb to 2020 to 2021). About the study as a whole: A few men and two women, aged 18 to 49 years, made up the cohort. To estimate repertoire size and how much clonotype sharing occurs between individuals, the study deeply sequenced the blood TCR repertoires of five healthy adults. Different laboratories and diverse techniques were used to prepare libraries and sequence TCR repertoires, to increase sequencing depth and limit assay-specific biases. Per donor, leukapheresis produced somewhere between about 0.9 and 9.5 billion PBMCs. Study-wide findings and limitations: Sampling was restricted to blood, and TCR repertoires in tissue are likely to differ from TCR repertoires in blood. Because the study included a small number of donors, the genetic and exposure-history diversity represented was limited. Pairwise subsampling led to the expectation that sequencing depth would affect the degree of clonotype sharing among donors.

V sheds 6 bases and J sheds 0 bases, leaving 12 bases between their ends. From the germline V gene (reference sequence), CDR1 is MNHEY and CDR2 is SMNVEV. Its CDR3 holds 15 amino acids, cysteine through phenylalanine. CDR3 DNA is the only sequence kept; it has 45 bases, read in frame from the first base. Using the deep immunoSEQ assay, multiplex PCR amplified TCR CDR3 regions from genomic DNA. Extracted genomic DNA from each cell subset was distributed evenly across all wells of several immunoSEQ 96-well plates, and each plate was treated as a replicate. For unsorted PBMC, approximately 0.3 ug of genomic DNA, equivalent to about 30,000 T cell genomes, went into each replicate PCR. Genomic DNA from unsorted PBMC was sequenced over ten immunoSEQ deep assay plates. Purified libraries were measured with a Qubit 3.0 fluorometer, size-checked on a Bioanalyzer 2100, and measured again with the KAPA Library Quantification kit. A separate single-read 150-cycle Illumina NextSeq 550 flow cell was used to sequence each immunoSEQ 96-well plate. The authors' analysis ran thus. The immunoSEQ output contained only junctional sequences without quality scores, so filtering could not match that applied to full-length reads. Sequences were annotated with PyIR, a Python wrapper for IgBLAST v1.9, and V/J genes and CDR3 were assigned using IMGT germline references. Reads were filtered out if the reads had weak V/J assignments (E-value above 1e-6), no CDR3, stop codons, out-of-frame junctions, or ambiguous translated residues. V3J clonotypes were defined as sequences sharing an identical inferred V gene, J gene, and CDR3 amino acid sequence. To compute the percentage overlap between repertoires, the number of shared unique clonotypes was divided by the size of the smaller repertoire. Richness of each repertoire was evaluated using RTK rarefaction, the Chao1 estimator, and Recon v2.1 estimates of unobserved clonotypes. In TCRdb, the immuneACCESS table is reduced to in-frame sequences with V and J assigned. These tables do not hold every clone; where another copy was compared, an unresolved V gene accounts for under half, and the others remain unexplained. That table supplies the V and J calls and clone size; D and trimming were determined from the DNA. Across this sample there are 450,000 to 500,000 clones, with more than 65% seen only once. The top ten constitute about 12% of the sample.

Comment on this clone: What antigen it recognizes has not been identified. Nothing much larger sits one base from this clone, and base qualities are not available.

Healthy HIV-negative adults with no recently reported acute infections or vaccinations were included as donors. Only Caucasian adults living in Nashville, Tennessee, USA were represented among the donors. For unsorted samples, some 100 million PBMCs were counted, and genomic DNA was extracted using the QIAamp DNA Blood Mini kit. After blood collection by leukapheresis, PBMCs were isolated using Ficoll-Histopaque density gradient centrifugation and then cryopreserved in the vapor phase of liquid nitrogen. Source material: PBMCs. This sequence uses TRBV27 and TRBJ1-5, and possibly TRBD1, on 5 matching bases. The receptor was derived from a middle-aged woman in good health. Some clones in this sample may be carry-over from other donors' samples. DNA sequence: TGTGCCAGCAGAAACAGGACACCTAGCAATCAGCCCCAGCATTTT. Its translation reads: CASRNRTPSNQPQHF.